Listed here is a single T cell receptor (beta chain). What it recognizes is unknown. Researchers prepared the TRB cDNA libraries using 5' RACE with UMI labels. TCRdb reprocessed the 5' RACE reads, keeping one entry per CDR3 protein, no DNA. The sample is made up of tens of thousands of distinct CDR3 sequences, and the top ten hold under 15% of it. This entry belongs to a study of CXCR3-negative and CXCR3-positive naive CD8 T cells. This CDR3 region has 15 residues. Germline V lookup: CDR1 MGHDK, CDR2 SYGVNS. General study results and limits: The TRBV-TRBJ usage of naive CXCR3-negative and CXCR3-positive cells was similar, but that of memory cells differed.

This TCR came from a human donor in good health. Some clones in this sample may be carry-over from other donors' samples. The sample consisted of memory CD8+ T cells from blood. The chain carries TRBV25-1 and TRBJ1-1. CDR3 loop: CDSSELAAVFTEAFF.